This TCR beta chain derives from a study of beta chain features in type 1 diabetes. Study-wide findings and caveats: There were fewer insertions and more deletions at the VDJ junctions of type 1 diabetes patients.

On this clone itself: Its specificity is unknown.

The CDR3 runs 15 residues. The ends lost 5 bases at V and 6 bases at J; junction bases unmatched: 6. Per germline, CDR1 SEHNR and CDR2 FQNEAQ (reference sequence). Expressed TCRB transcripts were sequenced, since all the RNA that had been isolated was reverse transcribed. Profiled with immunoSEQ multiplex PCR; TCRdb holds only in-frame clones, not every one. The profile covers over 500,000 clones, with roughly a sixth appearing a single time and approximately 0.099% taken by the ten largest. Sorting with CD45RO/CCR7/CD25/CD127/CD95/CD27 yielded naive, central memory, regulatory and stem-like memory CD4+ cells.

Input material: naive CD4+ T cells from blood. The receptor was isolated from a young man in good health. The chain has TRBV7-9 and TRBJ1-4; 10 bases are shared with TRBD1. The CDR3: CASSPLTGGHEKLFF. DNA for the CDR3: TGTGCCAGCAGCCCCCTGACAGGGGGCCATGAAAAACTGTTTTTT.